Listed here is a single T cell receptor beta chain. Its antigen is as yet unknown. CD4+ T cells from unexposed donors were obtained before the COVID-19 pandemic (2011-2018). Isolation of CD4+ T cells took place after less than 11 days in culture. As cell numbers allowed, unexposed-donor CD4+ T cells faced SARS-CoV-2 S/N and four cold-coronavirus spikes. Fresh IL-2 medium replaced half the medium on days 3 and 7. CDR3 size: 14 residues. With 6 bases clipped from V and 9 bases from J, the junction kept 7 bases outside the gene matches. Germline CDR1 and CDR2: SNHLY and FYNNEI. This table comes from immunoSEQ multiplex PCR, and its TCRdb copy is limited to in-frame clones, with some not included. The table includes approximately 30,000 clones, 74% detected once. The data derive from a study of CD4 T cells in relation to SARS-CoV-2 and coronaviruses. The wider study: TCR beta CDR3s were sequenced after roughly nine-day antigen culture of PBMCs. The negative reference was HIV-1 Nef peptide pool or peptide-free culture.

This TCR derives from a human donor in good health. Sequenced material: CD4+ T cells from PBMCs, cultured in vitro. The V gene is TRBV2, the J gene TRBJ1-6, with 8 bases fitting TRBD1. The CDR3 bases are TGTGCCAGCAGGTCGACAGGGGATCGTTCACCCCTCCACTTT. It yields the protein CASRSTGDRSPLHF.